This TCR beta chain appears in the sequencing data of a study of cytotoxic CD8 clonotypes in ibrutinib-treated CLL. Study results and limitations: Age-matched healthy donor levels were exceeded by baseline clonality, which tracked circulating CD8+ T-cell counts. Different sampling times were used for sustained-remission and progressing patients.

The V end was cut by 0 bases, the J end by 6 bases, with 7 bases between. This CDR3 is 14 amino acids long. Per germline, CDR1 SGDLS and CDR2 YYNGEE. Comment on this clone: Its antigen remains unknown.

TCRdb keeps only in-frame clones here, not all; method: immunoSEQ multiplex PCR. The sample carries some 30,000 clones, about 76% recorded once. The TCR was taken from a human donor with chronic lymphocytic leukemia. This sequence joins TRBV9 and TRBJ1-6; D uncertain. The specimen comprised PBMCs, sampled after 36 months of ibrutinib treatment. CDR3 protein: CASSVDPLNSPLHF. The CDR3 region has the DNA TGTGCCAGCAGCGTAGACCCTCTTAATTCACCCCTCCACTTT. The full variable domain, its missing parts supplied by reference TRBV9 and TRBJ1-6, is DSGVTQTPKHLITATGQRVTLRCSPRSGDLSVYWYQQSLDQGLQFLIQYYNGEERAKGNILERFSAQQFPDLHSELNLSSLELGDSALYFCASSVDPLNSPLHFGNGTRLTVT.